These T cell receptor beta chains were read from a single sample in a study of T-cell reconstitution after alpha-beta-depleted transplantation in children. TCRdb reanalysed the PCR reads using MiXCR and keeps one entry per CDR3 protein. The top ten clones hold approximately 2.3% of a sample with roughly 500,000 distinct CDR3 sequences, over 25% of them seen once. Sample: PBMCs from the stem cell graft donor, taken from the stem cell graft. The receptors shown here come from a human donor who donated a stem cell graft to a child with aplastic anemia. CDR3s include the opening cysteine and the closing phenylalanine or tryptophan. D genes are given only for firm matches. Some rows mark clone size as missing; the rest say once, few, many or name a class of expanded clone.

J: TRBJ2-5; D: .; V: TRBV25-1; size: .; DNA: TGTGCCAGCAGTGACACAGCTCAAGAGACCCAGTACTTC; CDR3: CASSDTAQETQYF
J: TRBJ2-1; D: .; V: TRBV7-9; size: .; DNA: TGTGCCAGCAGCTTAGCGGGCACCAATGAGCAGTTCTTC; CDR3: CASSLAGTNEQFF
J: TRBJ2-1; D: .; V: TRBV29-1; size: .; DNA: TGCAGCGTTGGCCTCAATGAGCAGTTCTTC; CDR3: CSVGLNEQFF
J: TRBJ1-3; D: .; V: TRBV11-1; size: .; DNA: TGTGCCAGCAGCCAACGAACCGACAGGCCTCTTTTTGGAAACACCATATATTTT; CDR3: CASSQRTDRPLFGNTIYF
J: TRBJ1-2; D: .; V: TRBV4-3; size: few; DNA: TGCGCCAGCAGCCAAGCGCAAGGGGGGCTCCCCCAAGGCTACACCTTC; CDR3: CASSQAQGGLPQGYTF
J: TRBJ2-5; D: .; V: TRBV28; size: .; DNA: TGTGCCAGCAGCGATCACCAGTACCAAGAGACCCAGTACTTC; CDR3: CASSDHQYQETQYF
J: TRBJ2-7; D: .; V: TRBV6-2/TRBV6-3; size: .; DNA: TGTGCCAGCGCCGACGGGGGGCAGGGGGCGGTCGAGCAGTACTTC; CDR3: CASADGGQGAVEQYF
J: TRBJ1-5; D: .; V: TRBV6-1; size: few; DNA: TGTGCCAGCAGCCCAGGGGAGTTTAATCAGCCCCAGCATTTT; CDR3: CASSPGEFNQPQHF
J: TRBJ1-1; D: .; V: TRBV29-1; size: many; DNA: TGCAGCGCCTTGACAGGTAACACTGAAGCTTTCTTT; CDR3: CSALTGNTEAFF
J: TRBJ2-1; D: .; V: TRBV4-2; size: .; DNA: TGTGCCAGCAGCCAAGAACCAGGGACAAGCTCCTACAATGAGCAGTTCTTC; CDR3: CASSQEPGTSSYNEQFF
J: TRBJ2-1; D: TRBD2; V: TRBV5-1; size: .; DNA: TGCGCCAGCAGCTTTCTGTCTAGCGGGAGGGCCGGGAATGAGCAGTTCTTC; CDR3: CASSFLSSGRAGNEQFF
J: TRBJ2-5; D: TRBD1; V: TRBV2; size: .; DNA: TGTGCCAGCAGTGAAAGGGACAGTCAAGAGACCCAGTACTTC; CDR3: CASSERDSQETQYF
J: TRBJ2-3; D: .; V: TRBV7-2; size: few; DNA: TGTGCCAGCAGCTTATGGTTGGCCCGGCAAGATACGCAGTATTTT; CDR3: CASSLWLARQDTQYF
J: TRBJ2-1; D: TRBD2; V: TRBV2; size: .; DNA: TGTGCCAGCAGTGAGGAGACTAGCGGCGACAATGAGCAGTTCTTC; CDR3: CASSEETSGDNEQFF
J: TRBJ2-7; D: .; V: TRBV4-2; size: few; DNA: TGTGCCAGCAGCCAAGGTCTTCAAGATCGCTACGAGCAGTACTTC; CDR3: CASSQGLQDRYEQYF
J: TRBJ2-1; D: .; V: TRBV5-1; size: .; DNA: TGCGCCAGCAATCGGGACACCTCCTACAATGAGCAGTTCTTC; CDR3: CASNRDTSYNEQFF
J: TRBJ2-5; D: .; V: TRBV29-1; size: few; DNA: TGCAGCGTCCTAGGTTGGACAGTCGAAGAGACCCAGTACTTC; CDR3: CSVLGWTVEETQYF
J: TRBJ2-3; D: TRBD2; V: TRBV24-1; size: few; DNA: TGTGCCACCAGTGAACTCACTAGCGGGAGAGGAGATACGCAGTATTTT; CDR3: CATSELTSGRGDTQYF
J: TRBJ2-2; D: .; V: TRBV5-1; size: .; DNA: TGCGCCAGCAGCTTGGCCGGGACCCCGAACACCGGGGAGCTGTTTTTT; CDR3: CASSLAGTPNTGELFF
J: TRBJ2-3; D: .; V: TRBV7-2; size: .; DNA: TGTGCCAGCAGGGTTTCTAATGTCGCAGATACGCAGTATTTT; CDR3: CASRVSNVADTQYF
J: TRBJ2-4; D: .; V: TRBV29-1; size: .; DNA: TGCAGCGTTGGGGTTCTTCCCGGCGGGGCCAAAAACATTCAGTACTTC; CDR3: CSVGVLPGGAKNIQYF
J: TRBJ2-5; D: .; V: TRBV20-1; size: .; DNA: TGCAGTGCCGAGGGAGGGGGCAAGTTCACCCAGTACTTC; CDR3: CSAEGGGKFTQYF
J: TRBJ1-6; D: TRBD1; V: TRBV11-1; size: .; DNA: TGTGCCAGCAGCTTAGGACGCGTTACCGGGACAGGGTTTTTACCCCTCCACTTT; CDR3: CASSLGRVTGTGFLPLHF
J: TRBJ1-2; D: .; V: TRBV30; size: .; DNA: TGTGCCTGGAGTGCATTCCTCGGGGGGAGCTATGGCTACACCTTC; CDR3: CAWSAFLGGSYGYTF
J: TRBJ1-1; D: .; V: TRBV7-9; size: .; DNA: TGTGCCAGCAGCCCTCGGACAGCCCTCCGGGGCACTGAAGCTTTCTTT; CDR3: CASSPRTALRGTEAFF
J: TRBJ1-1; D: .; V: TRBV30; size: .; DNA: TGTGCCTGGAGTGTACCAAGCACTGAAGCTTTCTTT; CDR3: CAWSVPSTEAFF
J: TRBJ2-4; D: .; V: TRBV29-1; size: .; DNA: TGCAGCGTTATCGGCCAGCCGGGTCGCTTGGACAAAAACATTCAGTACTTC; CDR3: CSVIGQPGRLDKNIQYF
J: TRBJ2-1; D: .; V: TRBV7-2; size: .; DNA: TGTGCCAGCAGCTGGACACCAGGCAATGAGCAGTTCTTC; CDR3: CASSWTPGNEQFF
J: TRBJ1-4; D: TRBD1; V: TRBV6-5; size: few; DNA: TGTGCCAGCAGTTACTCGACAGGGGCAGAAAAACTGTTTTTT; CDR3: CASSYSTGAEKLFF
J: TRBJ2-1; D: .; V: TRBV5-4; size: .; DNA: TGTGCCAGCAGCCCCCGCAAGGAGGGTCTCCGTGAGCAGTTCTTC; CDR3: CASSPRKEGLREQFF
J: TRBJ1-3; D: .; V: TRBV27; size: .; DNA: TGTGCCAGCAGTAGGGGTGGAGGACGAACTGGAAACACCATATATTTT; CDR3: CASSRGGGRTGNTIYF
J: TRBJ2-5; D: TRBD2; V: TRBV7-2; size: .; DNA: TGTGCCAGCAGCTCTAGCGGGAGGGTGGAGACCCAGTACTTC; CDR3: CASSSSGRVETQYF
J: TRBJ2-1; D: TRBD2; V: TRBV10-3; size: few; DNA: TGTGCCATCAGTGATAGCGGGAGGACCCTAAATGAGCAGTTCTTC; CDR3: CAISDSGRTLNEQFF
J: TRBJ2-1; D: TRBD2; V: TRBV11-2; size: .; DNA: TGTGCCAGCCAAAGTCGCGGGGAGGGGAGATACAATGAGCAGTTCTTC; CDR3: CASQSRGEGRYNEQFF
J: TRBJ1-1; D: .; V: TRBV9; size: .; DNA: TGTGCCAGCAGCGTGGGGCACGGATCGACTGAAGCTTTCTTT; CDR3: CASSVGHGSTEAFF
J: TRBJ2-7; D: TRBD2; V: TRBV5-1; size: .; DNA: TGCGCCAGCAGTCCTAAGCGGGAATCGTACGAGCAGTACTTC; CDR3: CASSPKRESYEQYF
J: TRBJ2-2; D: .; V: TRBV19; size: few; DNA: TGTGCCAGTGGGCAGGGGGGAATTAGCGGGGAGCTGTTTTTT; CDR3: CASGQGGISGELFF
J: TRBJ2-3; D: .; V: TRBV9; size: few; DNA: TGTGCCAGCAGCCCAATAGCGGACCACACAGATACGCAGTATTTT; CDR3: CASSPIADHTDTQYF
J: TRBJ1-2; D: .; V: TRBV4-3; size: once; DNA: TGCGCCAGCAGCCAAGAATGGGAAGATAACTATGGCTACACCTTC; CDR3: CASSQEWEDNYGYTF
J: TRBJ1-4; D: .; V: TRBV13; size: few; DNA: TGTGCCAGCAGCTCAGTGCAGGGGAATGAAAAACTGTTTTTT; CDR3: CASSSVQGNEKLFF
J: TRBJ2-5; D: TRBD2; V: TRBV10-3; size: .; DNA: TGTGCCATCAGTGCTGCGGGAGTTATACAAGAGACCCAGTACTTC; CDR3: CAISAAGVIQETQYF
J: TRBJ2-5; D: TRBD1; V: TRBV30; size: few; DNA: TGTGCCTGGAGTGTACGTTGGGGAGCGGAATCAGGGGGCCTAAAGACCCAGTACTTC; CDR3: CAWSVRWGAESGGLKTQYF
J: TRBJ2-1; D: .; V: TRBV12-3/TRBV12-4; size: few; DNA: TGTGCCAGCAGTCCAGAGATCCTGGGGCAGTTCTTC; CDR3: CASSPEILGQFF
J: TRBJ2-3; D: .; V: TRBV7-2; size: few; DNA: TGTGCCAGCAGCTTAGCGCGATTGGCGGGCGAGGGGTATTTT; CDR3: CASSLARLAGEGYF
J: TRBJ2-7; D: TRBD2; V: TRBV10-3; size: .; DNA: TGTGCCATCAGTCAAGAGCGGGAGGGCCTGAACGAGCAGTACTTC; CDR3: CAISQEREGLNEQYF
J: TRBJ1-1; D: .; V: TRBV7-9; size: .; DNA: TGTGCCAGCAGCTTGCCCAGGGGAACTAACACTGAAGCTTTCTTT; CDR3: CASSLPRGTNTEAFF
J: TRBJ2-4; D: .; V: TRBV7-2; size: .; DNA: TGTGCCAGCAGCGGGATGAGGGGGGGCAAAAACATTCAGTACTTC; CDR3: CASSGMRGGKNIQYF
J: TRBJ2-7; D: .; V: TRBV29-1; size: few; DNA: TGCAGCGTTGAATGGGGCGGTAGGGCCTACGAGCAGTACTTC; CDR3: CSVEWGGRAYEQYF
J: TRBJ2-1; D: .; V: TRBV5-4; size: .; DNA: TGTGCCAGCAGCTTGGCGTCTCTAGCTGATTACAATGAGCAGTTCTTC; CDR3: CASSLASLADYNEQFF
J: TRBJ1-2; D: TRBD1; V: TRBV20-1; size: .; DNA: TGCAGTGCTAGACCCAACCACAGGGGAACGGATGGCTACACCTTC; CDR3: CSARPNHRGTDGYTF
J: TRBJ1-1; D: TRBD1; V: TRBV5-1; size: .; DNA: TGCGCCAGCAGCTTGGAGCGTCTAGCAGGGGGCGATGAAGCTTTCTTT; CDR3: CASSLERLAGGDEAFF
J: TRBJ2-7; D: TRBD2; V: TRBV6-2/TRBV6-3; size: .; DNA: TGTGCCAGCAGTCGCCCCGGGACTACTGGCTACGAGCAGTACTTC; CDR3: CASSRPGTTGYEQYF
J: TRBJ1-2; D: .; V: TRBV29-1; size: .; DNA: TGCAGCTCAAACTCAGGGACTGGCGGCTACACCTTC; CDR3: CSSNSGTGGYTF